This is a list of T cell receptor beta chains from one sample in a study of T cell changes during pregnancy in multiple sclerosis. Sequencing was performed with immunoSEQ multiplex PCR; in TCRdb, only in-frame clones are kept and a portion is missing. This table has just under 70,000 clones, roughly 89% appearing once. The sequencing used peripheral blood, collected in the second trimester of pregnancy. These receptors all come from a female donor with multiple sclerosis, enrolled in a pregnancy study. Each CDR3 is given with its conserved first and last residue. A D gene is named only where the DNA matches it firmly. Size is omitted from some rows. Given values are once, few, many or a class for expanded clones.

D gene	clone size	V gene	J gene	CDR3 protein	CDR3 DNA
-	-	TRBV6-5	TRBJ1-3	CASSYTGSGGNTIYF	TGTGCCAGCAGTTACACAGGGTCCGGTGGAAACACCATATATTTT
-	-	TRBV2	TRBJ1-3	CASSVVEAGNTIYF	TGTGCCAGCAGTGTTGTAGAGGCTGGAAACACCATATATTTT
-	-	TRBV7-8	TRBJ1-2	CASSLTRPYGYTF	TGTGCCAGCAGCTTGACAAGACCCTATGGCTACACCTTC
-	-	TRBV9	TRBJ1-2	CASSPRVDPGSSGYTF	TGTGCCAGCAGCCCGCGTGTAGACCCAGGGTCCTCAGGCTACACCTTC
-	-	TRBV27	TRBJ2-1	CASSPTGSYNEQFF	TGTGCCAGCAGCCCTACGGGCTCCTACAATGAGCAGTTCTTC
-	once	TRBV27	TRBJ1-3	CASSPRTGDSGNTIYF	TGTGCCAGCAGTCCCCGGACGGGAGACTCTGGAAACACCATATATTTT
-	few	TRBV6-5	TRBJ1-6	CASSPDRTSSPLHF	TGTGCCAGCAGTCCCGACAGGACCTCTTCACCCCTCCACTTT
-	-	TRBV5-4	TRBJ2-5	CASTTGVAAQETQYF	TGTGCCAGCACCACGGGGGTGGCAGCACAAGAGACCCAGTACTTC
-	-	TRBV5-4	TRBJ2-2	CASSLVGVGTGELFF	TGTGCCAGCAGCTTGGTAGGGGTAGGCACCGGGGAGCTGTTTTTT
-	-	TRBV29-1	TRBJ1-5	CSVGGGRQPQHF	TGCAGCGTTGGGGGGGGGCGGCAGCCCCAGCATTTT
TRBD1	-	TRBV6-5	TRBJ1-2	CASGLRDRGSDTF	TGTGCCAGCGGCCTACGGGACAGGGGGTCTGACACCTTC
-	-	TRBV7-8	TRBJ1-5	CARPRKTDTGVRQPQHF	TGTGCCAGACCCCGCAAAACGGATACGGGGGTAAGGCAGCCCCAGCATTTT
-	-	TRBV5-4	TRBJ2-5	CASSLALSLETQYF	TGTGCCAGCAGCTTGGCTCTGTCGTTGGAGACCCAGTACTTC
-	-	TRBV2	TRBJ1-2	CASSARGARTNGYTF	TGTGCCAGCAGTGCGCGGGGGGCGAGGACGAATGGCTACACCTTC
-	-	TRBV6-1	TRBJ2-2	CASSKRTGELFF	TGTGCCAGCAGTAAGAGAACCGGGGAGCTGTTTTTT
-	-	TRBV6-1	TRBJ1-5	CASSDARWGNQPQHF	TGTGCCAGCAGTGACGCCAGGTGGGGCAATCAGCCCCAGCATTTT
-	-	TRBV25-1	TRBJ2-7	CASSEYGASYEQYF	TGTGCCAGCAGTGAATATGGGGCTTCCTACGAGCAGTACTTC